This paragraph covers one TCR beta chain sequence. The target antigen is unknown. PCR involved 60 Vbeta and 13 Jbeta primers. TCRdb's copy holds only in-frame clones and misses some; the assay was immunoSEQ multiplex PCR. The sample has about 150,000 clones, around 80% seen once. The data were taken from a study of cytomegalovirus exposure and HLA in healthy donors. Study observations and caveats: Some segments of the V type, notably TRBV6-2 and TRBV6-3, were excluded as indistinguishable. Reportedly, fewer N-insertions than the roughly 700-donor mean appeared in an Asian-associated ancestry cluster in a later analysis.

It was healthy bone marrow donors who served as donors. With 1 base removed from V and 1 base from J, the gap between germline ends came to 7 bases. The germline V gene encodes CDR1 LGHNT and CDR2 FRNRAP. The CDR3 runs to 14 residues. V usage is TRBV12-5 and J usage is TRBJ1-1; D not certain. The origin of this receptor is a young man in good health. Sequenced sample: PBMCs. The CDR3 region has the DNA TGTGCTAGTGGTTTGGCCACTGCGAACACTGAAGCTTTCTTT. This codes for CASGLATANTEAFF.